This TCR beta chain is from a study of blood T cell repertoires in COVID-19. Trimming removed 0 bases from V and 6 bases from J, with 15 bases in between. The CDR3 spans 16 residues. Germline-derived CDR1 and CDR2 are MNHNS and SASEGT. Clones were read by immunoSEQ multiplex PCR, and TCRdb kept only the in-frame ones, dropping some. The sample shows some 250,000 clones, under 90% of them seen only once. Participant reports of clinical history set cohort assignment. This chain connects TRBV6-1 to TRBJ1-5; D is perhaps TRBD1 (6 bases). The receptor comes from a woman in her twenties or thirties with acute COVID-19. The sequenced material came from PBMCs or T cells enriched from blood (not recorded which). The CDR3 sequence: CASSEAAQGFFQPQHF. CDR3 bases: TGTGCCAGCAGTGAAGCGGCACAGGGATTCTTTCAGCCCCAGCATTTT.